The 26 T cell receptor beta chains listed next were all sequenced from one sample in a study of blood T cell repertoires in COVID-19. TCRdb's copy holds only in-frame clones and misses some; the assay was immunoSEQ multiplex PCR. This repertoire shows about 440,000 clones, nearly 90% found once; its top ten account for approximately 2%. Sequencing was done on a sample of PBMCs or T cells enriched from blood (not recorded which). These receptors were collected from a woman aged 18-29 years with acute COVID-19.

This clone has only one observation. The chain recombines TRBV10-3 with TRBJ2-1; TRBD2 matches at 13 bases. This CDR3 spans 14 amino acids. CDR1 and CDR2 (germline): ENHRY, SYGVKD. The J segment lost 5 bases and the V segment lost 10 bases, leaving 5 bases of the junction unmatched. CDR3 nucleotide sequence: TGTGCCAGCCTAGGACTAGCGGGAGACAATGAGCAGTTCTTC. It codes for CASLGLAGDNEQFF.

The chain combines TRBV5-1 with TRBJ1-1; D gene ambiguous. The CDR3 covers 13 residues. Germline V CDR1 and CDR2: SGHRS, YFSETQ. Trimming shortened V by 0 bases and J by 8 bases, and 11 bases separated the two germline ends. Here the CDR3 reads CASSLALELEAFF. In DNA, the CDR3 is TGCGCCAGCAGCTTGGCGCTTGAACTAGAAGCTTTCTTT.

The rearrangement joins TRBV3-1 (or the pseudogene TRBV3-2) to TRBJ2-1; D uncertain. This CDR3 has 12 residues. CDR1 and CDR2 from the germline V gene are LGHDT and YNNKEL (reference sequence). Trimming left V 0 bases short and J 9 bases short, with 6 bases between. This CDR3 reads CASSQDTAEQFF. In DNA, the CDR3 is TGTGCCAGCAGCCAAGATACTGCTGAGCAGTTCTTC.

This chain uses TRBV11-1 with TRBJ1-2; D possibly corresponds to TRBD1 (5 bases). CDR3 size: 12 residues. The germline V gene encodes CDR1 SGHAT and CDR2 FQDESV (reference sequence). Trimming removed 4 bases from V and 5 bases from J, with 8 bases in between. In DNA, the CDR3 is TGTGCCAGCAGCTCTGACAGTTATGGCTACACCTTC. It yields the protein CASSSDSYGYTF.

This clone was seen just once. The J gene is TRBJ2-2, the V gene TRBV19, with a weak D call TRBD1 (6 bases). Germline CDR1 and CDR2: LNHDA and SQIVND (reference sequence). This CDR3 has 15 residues. V was pared by 10 bases and J by 5 bases, with 20 bases between. This CDR3 reads CATKGTLRGTGELFF. The CDR3 DNA follows: TGTGCCACCAAAGGAACACTCAGGGGTACCGGGGAGCTGTTTTTT.

Written as DNA, the CDR3 is TGTGCCAGCAGCCATCCTCAGGCGAACACTGAAGCTTTCTTT. This sequence encodes CASSHPQANTEAFF. This chain joins TRBV3-1 (or the pseudogene TRBV3-2) and TRBJ1-1; no reliable D call. The CDR3 is made up of 14 amino acids. In germline, CDR1 is LGHDT, CDR2 YNNKEL (reference sequence). V was trimmed by 3 bases and J by 1 base, leaving 9 bases between them.

The chain uses TRBV6-2 or TRBV6-3 and TRBJ1-1; D may be TRBD1 (6 bases). This CDR3 contains 14 residues. V was trimmed by 1 base and J by 11 bases, leaving 17 bases between them. CDR1 and CDR2 from the germline V gene are MNHEY and SVGEGT. DNA of the CDR3: TGTGCCAGCAGTTACTTCCAGGGGCCCTTTGCGGCTTTCTTT. Residues: CASSYFQGPFAAFF.

V and J are TRBV5-6 and TRBJ1-2; D remains unclear. Trimming took 2 bases from V and 2 from J, leaving 7 bases between them. Germline V gene data show CDR1 as SGHDT and CDR2 as YYEEEE. The CDR3 has 13 amino acids. CDR3 coding DNA: TGTGCCAGCAGCTTAGGCGGGAACTATGGCTACACCTTC. It yields the protein CASSLGGNYGYTF. Together with reference TRBV5-6 and TRBJ1-2, the CDR3 gives the full variable domain: DAGVTQSPTHLIKTRGQQVTLRCSPKSGHDTVSWYQQALGQGPQFIFQYYEEEERQRGNFPDRFSGHQFPNYSSELNVNALLLGDSALYLCASSLGGNYGYTFGSGTRLTVV.

The chain combines TRBV9 with TRBJ1-3; 10 positions match TRBD1. After removal of 0 bases from V and 1 base from J, the junction contained 1 base not matched to a gene. The germline V gene has CDR1 SGDLS and CDR2 YYNGEE. The CDR3 runs to 16 residues. The CDR3 spells CASSVGTGGSGNTIYF. The DNA of the CDR3 is TGTGCCAGCAGCGTAGGGACAGGGGGATCTGGAAACACCATATATTTT. The full variable domain, its missing parts supplied by reference TRBV9 and TRBJ1-3, is DSGVTQTPKHLITATGQRVTLRCSPRSGDLSVYWYQQSLDQGLQFLIQYYNGEERAKGNILERFSAQQFPDLHSELNLSSLELGDSALYFCASSVGTGGSGNTIYFGEGSWLTVV.

The V gene is TRBV7-3, the J gene TRBJ1-3; the match to TRBD1 covers 9 bases. CDR3 length equals 16 residues. Trimming cost V 2 bases and J 4 bases; bases outside gene matches: 6. Germline values: CDR1 SGHTA, CDR2 FQGTGA. In DNA, the CDR3 is TGTGCCAGCAGCTTATCCGGGACAGGGTTCGGAAACACCATATATTTT. It encodes CASSLSGTGFGNTIYF.

CDR3 protein: CASSVGWTAIEAFF. CDR3 nucleotide sequence: TGTGCCAGCAGTGTAGGTTGGACAGCAATTGAAGCTTTCTTT. The chain combines TRBV2 with TRBJ1-1; a possible D gene is TRBD1 (6 bases). The CDR3 has 14 residues. The germline gives CDR1 SNHLY, CDR2 FYNNEI. The V gene lost 4 bases and the J gene lost 7 bases, with 16 bases spanning the gap.

The rearrangement links TRBV12-5 to TRBJ2-5; perhaps TRBD1 as D (6 bases). Germline lookup yields CDR1 LGHNT and CDR2 FRNRAP. The CDR3 covers 12 residues. Trimming took off 6 bases at V and 5 bases at J, with 10 bases between the two ends. The CDR3 loop is CASGTGLETQYF. The DNA of the CDR3 is TGTGCTAGTGGAACAGGGTTGGAGACCCAGTACTTC.

The V call is TRBV24-1, the J call TRBJ1-1; D gene unclear. V lost 11 bases, J lost 5 bases, and 17 bases lay in between. CDR3 length equals 13 residues. Germline V gene lookup returns CDR1 KGHDR and CDR2 SFDVKD. The CDR3 region has the DNA TGTGCCATCGGGGAACCCGGGAAAACTGAAGCTTTCTTT. It translates to CAIGEPGKTEAFF.

The CDR3 reads CASSFGGLNEKLFF. The CDR3 DNA sequence: TGCGCCAGCAGCTTCGGAGGACTTAATGAAAAACTGTTTTTT. The chain joins TRBV5-1 to TRBJ1-4; D is uncertain. Deletions cut 2 bases from V and 4 bases from J, with 9 bases between. This CDR3 contains 14 residues. Germline assignment: CDR1 SGHRS and CDR2 YFSETQ.

Concerning this clone: This CDR3 is also generated by other DNA sequences in the sample. This CDR3 reads CASSVGGAYEQYF. The CDR3 DNA reads as TGTGCCAGCAGTGTAGGAGGGGCCTACGAGCAGTACTTC. The chain couples TRBV2 to TRBJ2-7; D perhaps matches TRBD2 (6 bases). Per germline, CDR1 SNHLY and CDR2 FYNNEI. The CDR3 is 13 residues long. V lost 4 bases and J 2 bases, leaving 9 bases between the germline ends.

CDR3 region: CSTGRLNTEAFF. CDR3 DNA sequence: TGCAGCACGGGACGGTTGAACACTGAAGCTTTCTTT. V is TRBV29-1 and J is TRBJ1-1; D is perhaps TRBD1 (5 bases). The germline gives CDR1 SQVTM, CDR2 ANQGSEA. This CDR3 comprises 12 residues. Trimming left V 8 bases short and J 0 bases short, with 10 bases between.

The chain recombines TRBV15 with TRBJ1-5, with 8 bases aligning to TRBD1. The CDR3 length is 14 residues. Germline V CDR1 and CDR2: LNHNV, YYDKDF (reference sequence). The V segment lost 3 bases and the J segment 6 bases; nucleotides outside the gene matches: 4. CDR3 sequence (DNA): TGTGCCACCAGCAGCCGGACAGGGCTTCAGCCCCAGCATTTT. Translating it yields CATSSRTGLQPQHF.

V usage is TRBV20-1 and J usage is TRBJ1-2, with a possible D match to TRBD1 (5 bases). The CDR3 runs to 10 residues. Deletions cut 6 bases from V and 8 bases from J, with 10 bases between. From germline, CDR1 is DFQATT and CDR2 SNEGSKA (reference sequence). The CDR3 nucleotides read TGCAGTGCCAGCCAGGGAGGCTACACCTTC. It is translated as CSASQGGYTF.

The V call is TRBV6-5, the J call TRBJ2-3; D call uncertain. The germline V gene has CDR1 MNHEY and CDR2 SVGAGI. The CDR3 loop spans 15 amino acids. Between the trimmed V and J ends, which lost 6 bases and 0 bases, there was a span of 13 bases. The CDR3 here is CASRLRGTSTDTQYF. The DNA of the CDR3 is TGTGCCAGCAGACTCAGAGGCACTAGCACAGATACGCAGTATTTT.

The chain combines TRBV7-6 with TRBJ2-3; 11 nucleotides align to TRBD2. Trimming cost V 2 bases and J 6 bases; bases outside gene matches: 4. From germline, CDR1 is SGHVS and CDR2 FNYEAQ. This CDR3 region has 15 residues. The CDR3 protein is CASSLLAGGSDTQYF. In DNA form, the CDR3 reads TGTGCCAGCAGCTTACTAGCGGGGGGATCGGATACGCAGTATTTT.

CDR3 loop: CSVDDRGLGGELFF. Here the CDR3 DNA reads TGCAGCGTGGATGACAGGGGTCTGGGCGGGGAGCTGTTTTTT. The chain is built from TRBV29-1 and TRBJ2-2; 8 positions match TRBD1. The length of the CDR3 is 14 residues. CDR1 is SQVTM and CDR2 is ANQGSEA in the germline V gene. V was pared by 6 bases and J by 7 bases, with 10 bases of the junction left unmatched.

The J gene is TRBJ2-5, the V gene TRBV19, with TRBD1 matching over 7 bases. J lost 0 bases, V lost 8 bases, and 15 bases had no gene match. Per germline, CDR1 LNHDA and CDR2 SQIVND (reference sequence). The CDR3 is 17 amino acids. As DNA, the CDR3 is TGTGCCAGTTCACAGGGGTTTTCGTCCGACCACCAAGAGACCCAGTACTTC. This translates into CASSQGFSSDHQETQYF.

The chain is built from TRBV4-1 and TRBJ1-2; D is perhaps TRBD1 (5 bases). The germline V and J ends were trimmed by 3 bases and 3 bases, with 14 bases remaining between them. The V gene's germline CDR1 is MGHRA and CDR2 YSYEKL. The CDR3 runs 15 residues. The CDR3: CASSHVQGDDYGYTF. CDR3 sequence (DNA): TGCGCCAGCAGCCATGTGCAGGGTGACGACTATGGCTACACCTTC.

The genes are TRBV27 and TRBJ2-7, with a tentative D call TRBD2 (5 bases). The germline gives CDR1 MNHEY, CDR2 SMNVEV (reference sequence). The CDR3 is made up of 15 amino acids. The V end lost 6 bases, the J end lost 0 bases, and 15 bases lay between the germline ends. This chain's CDR3 is CASRPNGGSSYEQYF. As DNA, the CDR3 is TGTGCCAGCAGACCTAATGGTGGGAGCTCCTACGAGCAGTACTTC.

The chain links TRBV12-2 to TRBJ2-2; whether TRBD2, the table's D call, matches the DNA was not checked. TRBV12-2 has pseudogene status. The CDR3 has 18 amino acids. The CDR3 sequence: CASRPGTSGGAGTGELFF. The CDR3 DNA follows: TGTGCAAGTCGCCCCGGGACTAGCGGGGGGGCGGGGACCGGGGAGCTGTTTTTT.

The V gene is TRBV6-5, the J gene TRBJ2-5, with D unresolved. From germline, CDR1 is MNHEY and CDR2 SVGAGI. This CDR3 has 11 residues. With 6 bases removed from V and 4 bases from J, the gap between germline ends came to 6 bases. The CDR3 here is CASRSIETQYF. CDR3 DNA: TGTGCCAGCAGATCAATAGAGACCCAGTACTTC.